This paragraph reports one T cell receptor beta chain. Many counts were recorded for this clonotype. This receptor's antigen is unknown. Base qualities are not provided; no much larger clone lies one nucleotide away. Reads for this sample came from an Illumina HiSeq 2500. Quantitative 5'-RACE with molecular barcodes was used to prepare TCR beta libraries. The authors processed their data as follows. A new computational method based on a probabilistic model of VDJ rearrangement was used to identify disease-linked TCR variants. TCRdb took the public reads, trimmed them with fastp at Q25, ran MiXCR for clone calling and kept in-frame beta chains. CDR3 protein duplicates are merged, each entry listing the most common genes and DNA. These V and J calls originate from TCRdb's pipeline instead of the authors' own analysis. Within this sample are about 460,000 distinct CDR3 sequences, with less than 6% of them counted one time only. The ten top clones hold roughly 3.3% of the sample.

The CDR3 holds 14 amino acids from the cysteine to the phenylalanine. Solely the CDR3 DNA is kept, with 42 bases framed from the first base. The germline V gene encodes CDR1 MDHEN and CDR2 SYDVKM. V is shortened by 6 bases, J by 9 bases, and the region joining them spans 18 bases. These data originate in a study of CD8 T cells in ankylosing spondylitis (dated by TCRdb to 2015 to 2018). In the study overall: To find TCR variants linked to disease, the study profiled T cell receptor beta repertoires in ankylosing spondylitis patients and healthy donors. In total, the full study cohort was made up of 108 healthy donors and about two dozen ankylosing spondylitis patients. Samples of peripheral blood were taken, and for ankylosing spondylitis patients, synovial fluid was collected as well.

The paper's findings and limits, for the study overall: Some of the motif variants had been reported before in the synovial fluid and blood of reactive arthritis patients, a finding that suggests common disease-initiation mechanisms. According to the report, matched synovial fluid samples from ankylosing spondylitis patients were significantly enriched for the disease-linked clones. The disease-linked clones showed a CD8+ phenotype and occurred at relatively low frequencies in peripheral blood. A TCR beta motif of several highly homologous amino acid variants appeared characteristic of blood from ankylosing spondylitis patients.

The chain is made from TRBV28 and TRBJ2-4; a weak D assignment points to TRBD2 (7 bases agree). The sequenced material came from blood, either unsorted or a sorted T cell fraction (not recorded which). This sequence was found in a male donor with ankylosing spondylitis. The DNA reads as follows: TGTGCCAGCAGCCCGGGGGGCCCTGGAGTCATTCAGTACTTC. This is translated as CASSPGGPGVIQYF.